A selection of T cell receptor beta chains follows, all from one sample in a study of spatial heterogeneity in lung cancer. TCRdb used MiXCR to reprocess the 5' RACE reads, holding one entry per CDR3 protein. Of 7,000 or so distinct CDR3 sequences listed, 9.5% to 12% are singletons. Sequences were derived from lung tumor tissue, sampled at surgery. These TCRs come from a female donor with early-stage non-small cell lung cancer. Both conserved end residues are part of each CDR3. The D gene is left open where the match is weak. Only some rows state a clone size, as once, few, many or a class for expanded clones.

>TRBJ1-1|TRBD1|TRBV7-3|NA
TGTGCCAGCAGCCCGAGGACAGGGGGCCATCTCCCGCAGAACACTGAAGCTTTCTTT
CASSPRTGGHLPQNTEAFF
>TRBJ2-3|NA|TRBV5-1|NA
TGCGCCAGCAGCTTGGCCCAGTTTACAGATACGCAGTATTTT
CASSLAQFTDTQYF
>TRBJ2-7|TRBD1|TRBV20-1|large
TGCAGTGCCCTACAGGGGGGCTACGAGCAGTACTTC
CSALQGGYEQYF
>TRBJ2-3|NA|TRBV7-6|few
TGTGCCAGCAGCTTCGGACAGACGAGCACAGATACGCAGTATTTT
CASSFGQTSTDTQYF
>TRBJ1-1|NA|TRBV7-2|NA
TGTGCCAGCAGCCCCTGGGGGAACACTGAAGCTTTCTTT
CASSPWGNTEAFF
>TRBJ2-5|TRBD2|TRBV10-2|few
TGCGCCAGCGGAGGGACTAGCGGGAGGAGAGAAGAGACCCAGTACTTC
CASGGTSGRREETQYF
>TRBJ2-5|TRBD2|TRBV2|few
TGTGCCAGCAGTGACCCCCTAGCGGGGGAGAAATTAGAGACCCAGTACTTC
CASSDPLAGEKLETQYF
>TRBJ2-3|NA|TRBV28|few
TGTGCCAGCGAAGGGGGGGGCACAGATACGCAGTATTTT
CASEGGGTDTQYF
>TRBJ1-4|NA|TRBV18|NA
TGTGCCAGCTCACCACCGGGATTTAATGAAAAACTGTTTTTT
CASSPPGFNEKLFF
>TRBJ2-7|NA|TRBV28|NA
TGTGCCAGCACTTCTCTCCGAGGGGGGCAGTACTTC
CASTSLRGGQYF
>TRBJ1-1|NA|TRBV7-3|NA
TGTGCCAGCAGCTTATGGGCGAACACTGAAGCTTTCTTT
CASSLWANTEAFF
>TRBJ2-5|NA|TRBV24-1|few
TGTGCCACCAGTGAGACAGGCCAAGGAGGGACCCAGTACTTC
CATSETGQGGTQYF
>TRBJ2-2|TRBD1|TRBV5-1|few
TGCGCCAGCAGCCCTCCGACAGGGGGAGGCACCGGGGAGCTGTTTTTT
CASSPPTGGGTGELFF
>TRBJ1-2|NA|TRBV6-2/TRBV6-3|few
TGTGCCAGCAGATCGACAGGTGTCCGCTATGGCTACACCTTC
CASRSTGVRYGYTF
>TRBJ2-3|NA|TRBV29-1|NA
TGCTCCCTTTGGGGGGACACAGATACGCAGTATTTT
CSLWGDTDTQYF
>TRBJ2-2|TRBD1|TRBV27|few
TGTGCCAGCAGTTCCACAGGGGTCGGGGAGCTGTTTTTT
CASSSTGVGELFF
>TRBJ1-6|NA|TRBV28|NA
TGTGCCAGCAGTTTACCGCGGGGCAGTTTGAGCTTT
CASSLPRGSLSF
>TRBJ2-1|NA|TRBV20-1|few
TGCAGTGTGGACCCTTGGGTCTACAATGAGCAGTTCTTC
CSVDPWVYNEQFF
>TRBJ2-1|NA|TRBV5-1|NA
TGCGCCAGCAGCTTGGAAGGACTGAGCTCCTACAATGAGCAGTTCTTC
CASSLEGLSSYNEQFF
>TRBJ2-7|NA|TRBV28|NA
TGTGCCAGCAGTTGGGGGATAGACGGAACCTACGAGCAGTACTTC
CASSWGIDGTYEQYF
>TRBJ2-2|NA|TRBV5-1|once
TGCGCCAGCACCTGGACAAGAGCCAACACCGGGGAGCTGTTTTTT
CASTWTRANTGELFF
>TRBJ2-1|NA|TRBV4-2|medium-sized
TGTGCCAGCAGCCAAGAGGATCCGGCAGGGGCCTACAATGAGCAGTTCTTC
CASSQEDPAGAYNEQFF
>TRBJ2-5|NA|TRBV7-2|few
TGTGCCAGCAGCCCCCAAAGCATTCAACGGGAGACCCAGTACTTC
CASSPQSIQRETQYF
>TRBJ1-1|NA|TRBV27|NA
TGTGCCAGCAGTTTAGGAGGGAAGAACACTGAAGCTTTCTTT
CASSLGGKNTEAFF
>TRBJ1-2|NA|TRBV20-1|few
TGCAGTGCTAATCTGGACTATGGCTACACCTTC
CSANLDYGYTF
>TRBJ1-5|NA|TRBV10-3|few
TGTGCCATCAGTGATTCCCAGGGTGGTCAGCCCCAGCATTTT
CAISDSQGGQPQHF